The present TCR beta chain was sequenced within a study of T cell repertoires in cytomegalovirus infection. Study at large: Indicated by public TCR beta signatures were CMV infection and matching HLA type.

TCRdb recomputed calls from the reads with MiXCR, one row per CDR3 protein. The table lists 150,000 or so distinct CDR3 sequences, roughly 6% of them singletons, with roughly 18% in the top ten. This clonotype was found many times. The antigen remains unidentified. This CDR3 has 16 amino acids. V dropped 2 bases and J dropped 1 base, with 13 bases sitting between them. In germline, CDR1 is MNHNY, CDR2 SVGAGI (reference sequence). General study findings and limits: Based on cumulative public TCR beta family frequency, carriers of CMV plus the relevant HLA were identified.

The sequenced sample consisted of PBMCs. This receptor was identified in a human donor in good health (CMV status not recorded). Some clones in this sample may be carry-over from other donors' samples. The rearrangement links TRBV6-6 to TRBJ2-3; perhaps TRBD2 as D (6 bases). CDR3 loop: CASSYKGGMGTDTQYF. The DNA of the CDR3 is TGTGCCAGCAGTTACAAGGGCGGGATGGGCACAGATACGCAGTATTTT.